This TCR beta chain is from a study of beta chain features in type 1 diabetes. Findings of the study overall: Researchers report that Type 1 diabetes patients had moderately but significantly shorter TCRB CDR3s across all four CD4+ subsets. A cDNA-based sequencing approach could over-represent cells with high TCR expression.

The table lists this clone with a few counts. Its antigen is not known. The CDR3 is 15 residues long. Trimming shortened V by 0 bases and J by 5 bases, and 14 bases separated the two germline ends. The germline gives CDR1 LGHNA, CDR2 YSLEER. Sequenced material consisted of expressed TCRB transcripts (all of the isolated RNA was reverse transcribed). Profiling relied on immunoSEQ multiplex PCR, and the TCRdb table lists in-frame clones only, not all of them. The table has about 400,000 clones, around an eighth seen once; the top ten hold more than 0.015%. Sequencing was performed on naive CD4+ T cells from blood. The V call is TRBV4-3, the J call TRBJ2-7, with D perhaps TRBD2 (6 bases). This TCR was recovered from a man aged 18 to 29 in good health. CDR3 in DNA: TGCGCCAGCAGCCAAGAGGGGCCGGGAGTCCACGAGCAGTACTTC. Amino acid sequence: CASSQEGPGVHEQYF.